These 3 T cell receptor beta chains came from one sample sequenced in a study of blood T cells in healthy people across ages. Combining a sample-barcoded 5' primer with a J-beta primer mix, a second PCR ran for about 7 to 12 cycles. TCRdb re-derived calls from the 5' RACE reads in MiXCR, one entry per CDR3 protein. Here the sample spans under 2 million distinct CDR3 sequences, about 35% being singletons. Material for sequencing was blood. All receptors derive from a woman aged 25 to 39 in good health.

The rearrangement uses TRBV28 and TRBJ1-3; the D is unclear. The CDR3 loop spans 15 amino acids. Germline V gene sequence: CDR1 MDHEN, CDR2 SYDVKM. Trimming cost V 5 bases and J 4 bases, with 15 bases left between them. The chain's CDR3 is CASSAPGPQGNTIYF. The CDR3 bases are TGTGCCAGCAGTGCCCCCGGACCTCAAGGAAACACCATATATTTT.

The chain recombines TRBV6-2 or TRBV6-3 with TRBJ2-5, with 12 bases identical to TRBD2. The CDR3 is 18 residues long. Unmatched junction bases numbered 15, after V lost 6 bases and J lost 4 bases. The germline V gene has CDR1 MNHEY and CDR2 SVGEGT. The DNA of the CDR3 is TGTGCCAGCAGCTACCAACCGGGACTAGCGGGTCCAGGAGAGACCCAGTACTTC. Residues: CASSYQPGLAGPGETQYF.

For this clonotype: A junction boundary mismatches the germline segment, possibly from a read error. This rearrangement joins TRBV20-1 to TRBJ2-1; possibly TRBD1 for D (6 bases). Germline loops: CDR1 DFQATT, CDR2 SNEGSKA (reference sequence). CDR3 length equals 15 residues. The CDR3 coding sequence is TGCAGTGCTAGACCTTGGACAGTCTCCTGCAATGAGCAGTTCTTC. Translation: CSARPWTVSCNEQFF.